This TCR beta chain came from a study of tumor-infiltrating lymphocytes in primary liver carcinoma. Study information: The patients, men and women alike, were aged 30 to 69 years.

Total RNA amounting to 500 ng was the source from which TCR beta cDNA was made with a constant-region primer. What produced the TCR beta libraries was three nested multiplex PCR rounds using slightly modified ARM-PCR. TRBV1-TRBV30 forward primers paired with a C-beta reverse primer drove the first two PCR rounds, about 10 cycles each. TCRdb analysed the multiplex PCR reads with MiXCR anew, one entry per CDR3 protein. The table records some 110,000 distinct CDR3 sequences, around 60% of them present only once. The length of the CDR3 is 15 residues. The germline V gene has CDR1 SGHNT and CDR2 YYREEE (reference sequence). Co-extraction of both nucleic acids (RNA and DNA) used about 19-33 mg of unsorted bulk tissue. Remarks on this clonotype: Its antigen is unknown.

The study's findings and limits: A fraction of only about 7-25% of top clones appeared in all five tumor regions. Tumor-adjacent and tumor-blood pairs overlapped less than tumor region pairs did.

The TCR comes from a woman between 55 and 75 years old with primary liver carcinoma and hepatitis B virus infection. Input material: liver tumor tissue from sampling region 3. This sample's subset: tumor region T3, left-lateral pole. The J gene is TRBJ1-1, the V gene TRBV5-4, with 8 bases that match TRBD1. The CDR3 DNA follows: TGTATCAGCAGCTTGGTCGACAGGGGGAACACTGAAGCTTTCTTT. Protein sequence: CISSLVDRGNTEAFF.